This T cell receptor (beta chain) was recorded in a study of T-cell memory formation after mild COVID-19. TCRdb redid the calling of the 5' RACE reads with MiXCR, one entry per CDR3 protein. The sample carries 95,000 to 120,000 distinct CDR3 sequences, roughly 20% recorded once. The CDR3 covers 12 residues. V was clipped by 9 bases and J by 8 bases, with 16 bases between them. The germline gives CDR1 LNHDA, CDR2 SQIVND (reference sequence). This TCR came from a young man who had mild COVID-19 (a few samples of this study predate the infection). Cell type and time point are not known. The rearrangement uses TRBV19 and TRBJ1-2; D not certain. The sequencing sample was made of PBMCs or a T cell subset sorted from them (not recorded which). CDR3 sequence reads: CARKKGVEGYTF. The DNA for the CDR3 is TGTGCCAGAAAGAAGGGCGTGGAAGGCTACACCTTC.